Listed here are 19 T cell receptor beta chains from one sample, sequenced in a study of blood T cell repertoires in COVID-19. TCRdb's copy holds only in-frame clones and misses some; the assay was immunoSEQ multiplex PCR. The table has a few hundred thousand clones, about four fifths seen once. Sequencing used PBMCs or T cells enriched from blood (not recorded which). The receptor set was obtained from a woman aged 55-70 years who had recovered from COVID-19.

The sample holds one count of this clone. The CDR3 loop reads CASSLDLAGKQFF. CDR3 DNA sequence: TGTGCCAGCAGCTTAGATCTAGCGGGGAAGCAGTTCTTC. The chain has TRBV7-2 and TRBJ2-1, with 9 bases fitting TRBD2. The germline V gene encodes CDR1 SGHTA and CDR2 FQGNSA. With 1 base clipped from V and 11 bases from J, the junction kept 3 bases outside the gene matches. This CDR3 comprises 13 residues.

This clone was seen only once. This chain connects TRBV7-9 to TRBJ1-1, with a possible D match to TRBD1 (6 bases). Per the germline V gene, CDR1 is SEHNR and CDR2 is FQNEAQ (reference sequence). CDR3 length equals 15 residues. The V end lost 6 bases, the J end lost 1 base, and 15 bases lay between the germline ends. CDR3 residues: CASSNQGSRNTEAFF. In DNA form, the CDR3 reads TGTGCCAGCAGTAATCAGGGGAGTAGGAACACTGAAGCTTTCTTT.

The V and J genes are TRBV7-2 and TRBJ2-7; 10 bases agree with TRBD2. This CDR3 is built from 15 residues. V shed 6 bases and J 3 bases; nucleotides not matched to a gene: 8. Germline CDR1 reads SGHTA; CDR2 reads FQGNSA. CDR3 amino acids: CASRQTSGTLYEQYF. In DNA, the CDR3 is TGTGCCAGCAGGCAAACTAGCGGGACACTCTACGAGCAGTACTTC.

This chain uses TRBV11-2 with TRBJ1-1; no reliable D call. Germline-derived CDR1 and CDR2 are SGHAT and FQNNGV. The CDR3 is 14 residues long. The V and J ends lost 2 bases and 4 bases respectively, with 11 bases between them. This chain's CDR3 is CASSLTQRGTEAFF. The CDR3 region has the DNA TGTGCCAGCAGCTTAACTCAACGGGGCACTGAAGCTTTCTTT.

V is TRBV6-5 and J is TRBJ2-7, with 8 bases fitting TRBD1. CDR1 is MNHEY, CDR2 SVGAGI, per germline. The CDR3 extends over 13 amino acids. Unmatched junction bases numbered 3, after V lost 8 bases and J lost 0 bases. This CDR3 reads CASEDRASYEQYF. CDR3 coding DNA: TGTGCCAGCGAGGACAGGGCCTCCTACGAGCAGTACTTC.

This chain joins TRBV6-1 and TRBJ1-2; D not resolved. Trimming pared 3 bases from V and 4 bases from J, leaving 9 bases between. CDR3 length: 13 residues. The germline CDR1 and CDR2 sequences are MNHNS and SASEGT. CDR3 in amino acids: CASSDAGGYGYTF. CDR3 sequence (DNA): TGTGCCAGCAGTGATGCGGGAGGCTATGGCTACACCTTC.

This clone came up once. The CDR3 nucleotides are TGCGCCAGCAGGGAGCCCAGGGGGCTTGATGGCTACACCTTC. Protein product: CASREPRGLDGYTF. The chain links TRBV5-1 to TRBJ1-2; 8 nucleotides align to TRBD1. Trimming at V came to 5 bases and at J to 6 bases, leaving 9 bases not matched to a gene. The CDR3 sequence is 14 residues long. Germline CDR1 SGHRS, CDR2 YFSETQ.

The chain has TRBV6-1 and TRBJ1-6; no definite D call. The V gene lost 6 bases and the J gene lost 0 bases, with 9 bases spanning the gap. The length of the CDR3 is 15 residues. The germline V gene encodes CDR1 MNHNS and CDR2 SASEGT. The CDR3 is CASRADGSYNSPLHF. The CDR3 nucleotides are TGTGCCAGCAGGGCCGATGGCTCCTATAATTCACCCCTCCACTTT.

This chain joins TRBV9 and TRBJ1-1, with D possibly being TRBD1 (6 bases). Germline CDR1 SGDLS, CDR2 YYNGEE. The CDR3 length is 17 residues. The V and J ends lost 4 bases and 9 bases respectively, with 28 bases between them. CDR3 loop: CASSSPPGGDTPYQAFF. CDR3 bases: TGTGCCAGCAGCTCCCCACCGGGGGGGGACACCCCTTATCAAGCTTTCTTT.

V gene TRBV7-9 combines with J gene TRBJ2-1; 7 bases match TRBD1. CDR3 length equals 16 residues. CDR1 and CDR2 from the germline V gene are SEHNR and FQNEAQ (reference sequence). V trimming: 4 bases; J trimming: 5 bases; junction bases outside the gene matches: 11. CDR3: CASSSTVTGENNEQFF. The CDR3 DNA sequence: TGTGCCAGCAGCTCTACCGTCACAGGGGAGAACAATGAGCAGTTCTTC.

The chain carries TRBV11-2 and TRBJ1-5; possible D gene TRBD1, 5 bases. Trimming took off 2 bases at V and 1 base at J, with 18 bases between the two ends. This CDR3 has 18 residues. Germline V gene sequence: CDR1 SGHAT, CDR2 FQNNGV. The CDR3 protein is CASSLSEGGAGSNQPQHF. The CDR3 nucleotides are TGTGCCAGCAGCTTATCAGAAGGTGGGGCAGGGAGCAATCAGCCCCAGCATTTT.

The chain carries TRBV6-5 and TRBJ2-3, with D unresolved. From germline, CDR1 is MNHEY and CDR2 SVGAGI. This CDR3 is 14 amino acids long. V lost 6 bases and J lost 0, with 10 bases in between. The CDR3 reads CASSGDASTDTQYF. CDR3 in DNA: TGTGCCAGCAGCGGAGACGCCAGCACAGATACGCAGTATTTT.

This clone was counted between two and nine times. CDR3 loop: CASSLVDPLAGRSYEQYF. The CDR3 bases are TGTGCCAGCAGCTTAGTAGACCCGCTAGCGGGGCGCTCCTACGAGCAGTACTTC. The chain couples TRBV7-6 to TRBJ2-7; 9 bases are a match to TRBD2. This CDR3 has 18 residues. Germline V gene data show CDR1 as SGHVS and CDR2 as FNYEAQ. V dropped 1 base and J dropped 0; count of bases not matched to a gene: 10.

This chain connects TRBV6-5 to TRBJ1-2; TRBD1 agrees at 7 bases. The germline gives CDR1 MNHEY, CDR2 SVGAGI. CDR3 size: 13 residues. The J segment lost 4 bases and the V segment lost 7 bases, leaving 6 bases of the junction unmatched. The CDR3: CASTQGQTYGYTF. Here the CDR3 DNA reads TGTGCCAGCACCCAGGGACAGACCTATGGCTACACCTTC.

This sequence joins TRBV27 and TRBJ1-2, with TRBD1 matching over 12 bases. From germline, CDR1 is MNHEY and CDR2 SMNVEV (reference sequence). The junction had 3 bases not matched to a gene; V was cut back by 4 bases and J by 12 bases. This CDR3 contains 12 residues. The CDR3 protein is CASSSGQGANTF. The CDR3 bases are TGTGCCAGCAGTTCGGGACAGGGGGCTAACACCTTC.

This clone was seen a single time. The chain joins TRBV25-1 to TRBJ1-3, with TRBD1 matching 7 bases. This CDR3 contains 16 residues. The germline gives CDR1 MGHDK, CDR2 SYGVNS. V shed 3 bases, J shed 0 bases, and the junction held 5 bases outside the gene matches. CDR3 loop: CASSDYRGGSGNTIYF. The DNA for the CDR3 is TGTGCCAGCAGTGACTACAGGGGTGGCTCTGGAAACACCATATATTTT.

This sequence joins TRBV27 and TRBJ2-7, with 10 bases lining up with TRBD1. With 3 bases clipped from V and 0 bases from J, the junction kept 14 bases outside the gene matches. The germline V gene encodes CDR1 MNHEY and CDR2 SMNVEV (reference sequence). CDR3 length: 19 residues. CDR3 DNA sequence: TGTGCCAGCAGTTTGGGGAGCCCCGGGACAGGGGTCGACTCCTACGAGCAGTACTTC. Protein sequence: CASSLGSPGTGVDSYEQYF.

The chain couples TRBV4-3 to TRBJ2-1, with a tentative D call TRBD1 (6 bases). The CDR3 covers 16 residues. From germline, CDR1 is LGHNA and CDR2 YSLEER. Deletions cut 0 bases from V and 0 bases from J, with 9 bases between. This CDR3 reads CASSQEPDSSYNEQFF. The CDR3 nucleotides are TGCGCCAGCAGCCAAGAGCCGGACAGCTCCTACAATGAGCAGTTCTTC.

The V call is TRBV9, the J call TRBJ1-2; D is possibly TRBD1 (5 bases). There are 13 residues in the CDR3. V shed 4 bases and J shed 8 bases, with 15 bases lying between them. In germline, CDR1 is SGDLS, CDR2 YYNGEE. CDR3 DNA sequence: TGTGCCAGCAGCCTCCCAGGGAGGGGAGGCTACACCTTC. It codes for CASSLPGRGGYTF.